A selection of T cell receptor beta chains follows, all from one sample in a study of control samples from healthy donors and cancer patients. TCRdb keeps only in-frame clones here, not all; method: immunoSEQ multiplex PCR. The sample lists about 410,000 clones; 75% to 95% were seen once. The sequencing input was PBMCs. The receptors come from a man aged 35 to 55 with head and neck cancer. The CDR3 runs from the conserved cysteine through the conserved F or W. The D gene is left open where the match is weak. Only part of the rows carry a size: once, few, many, or a class if the clone is expanded.

V	size	J	length	D	CDR3	DNA
TRBV28	once	TRBJ2-2	17	TRBD1	CASSWGPGQAHTGELFF	TGTGCCAGCAGTTGGGGCCCGGGACAGGCCCACACCGGGGAGCTGTTTTTT
TRBV3-1/TRBV3-2	-	TRBJ2-7	14	TRBD2	CASSLAGVAFEQYF	TGTGCCAGCAGCCTAGCGGGAGTCGCATTCGAGCAGTACTTC
TRBV24-1	once	TRBJ2-5	17	TRBD2	CATSDSGLAAPGETQYF	TGTGCCACCAGTGACTCCGGACTAGCGGCTCCTGGGGAGACCCAGTACTTC
TRBV3-1/TRBV3-2	-	TRBJ2-3	18	TRBD2	CASSLTSGGSSSTDTQYF	TGTGCCAGCAGCCTGACTAGCGGGGGGTCCTCTAGCACAGATACGCAGTATTTT
TRBV13	-	TRBJ1-2	16	-	CASSLKVGYRARGYTF	TGTGCCAGCAGCTTAAAGGTCGGGTACAGGGCTAGGGGCTACACCTTC
TRBV7-2	-	TRBJ1-6	13	-	CASTYGHNSPLHF	TGTGCCAGCACCTACGGACATAATTCACCCCTCCACTTT
TRBV29-1	-	TRBJ2-1	13	-	CSVSYGTINEQFF	TGCAGCGTCTCCTACGGGACAATCAATGAGCAGTTCTTC
TRBV11-3	-	TRBJ2-3	15	-	CASSSPSLGSDTQYF	TGTGCCAGCAGCTCTCCCTCCTTGGGGTCAGATACGCAGTATTTT
TRBV6-5	-	TRBJ2-7	14	-	CASSYSGQNYEQYF	TGTGCCAGCAGTTACTCCGGACAGAACTACGAGCAGTACTTC
TRBV30	-	TRBJ2-1	17	TRBD1	CAHWNWMDRGNSKKQFF	TGTGCCCATTGGAATTGGATGGACAGGGGGAATTCTAAAAAGCAGTTCTTC